The 9 T cell receptor beta chains given below trace back to one sample, sequenced in a study of T cell changes during pregnancy in multiple sclerosis. Sequenced by immunoSEQ multiplex PCR; TCRdb stores in-frame clones only, minus some. This table has about 130,000 clones, about 95% appearing once. The material was peripheral blood, obtained after pregnancy. Every receptor here comes from a female donor with multiple sclerosis, enrolled in a pregnancy study.

The genes are TRBV5-4 and TRBJ2-1; D is possibly TRBD2 (7 bases). The CDR3 totals 16 residues. The V and J ends lost 4 bases and 9 bases respectively, with 23 bases between them. In germline, CDR1 is SGHNT, CDR2 YYREEE (reference sequence). In DNA, the CDR3 is TGTGCCAGCAGCCTAGGGGGGGGAAACCCCAACCGTGAGCAGTTCTTC. Protein product: CASSLGGGNPNREQFF.

This rearrangement joins TRBV18 to TRBJ2-7; 7 bases match TRBD1. After removal of 3 bases from V and 5 bases from J, the junction contained 7 bases not matched to a gene. Germline CDR1 reads KGHSH; CDR2 reads LQKENI. CDR3 length equals 14 residues. The CDR3 bases are TGTGCCAGCTCACCGATGGGGACAGAGAACGAGCAGTACTTC. This gives the protein CASSPMGTENEQYF.

This clone was picked up one time. This chain joins TRBV5-1 and TRBJ2-1; no firm D call. The V end lost 0 bases, the J end lost 1 base, and 14 bases lay between the germline ends. Germline-derived CDR1 and CDR2 are SGHRS and YFSETQ. CDR3 length: 17 amino acids. The CDR3 protein is CASSLATGFISYNEQFF. The DNA of the CDR3 is TGCGCCAGCAGCTTGGCCACCGGGTTTATTTCCTACAATGAGCAGTTCTTC.

This sequence joins TRBV5-1 and TRBJ2-7, with 8 positions matching TRBD1. This CDR3 has 17 amino acids. CDR1 and CDR2 (germline): SGHRS, YFSETQ. The V gene end was trimmed by 0 bases and the J gene end by 1 base; junction bases not matched to a gene: 9. DNA of the CDR3: TGCGCCAGCAGCTTGGAGCCAGGGGGCCAAATTTCCTACGAGCAGTACTTC. The encoded protein is CASSLEPGGQISYEQYF.

The V and J genes are TRBV6-6 and TRBJ1-5, with 7 bases matching TRBD1. J lost 5 bases, V lost 7 bases, and 11 bases had no gene match. This CDR3 contains 15 residues. Germline-derived CDR1 and CDR2 are MNHNY and SVGAGI (reference sequence). The CDR3 nucleotides are TGTGCCAGCATCACAGGGGCCTCCAGTGATCAGCCCCAGCATTTT. Its translation is CASITGASSDQPQHF.

The chain joins TRBV11-2 to TRBJ2-3; 7 bases agree with TRBD2. Germline V gene sequence: CDR1 SGHAT, CDR2 FQNNGV. V lost 2 bases, J lost 0 bases, and 8 bases stayed unmatched. The CDR3 consists of 17 residues. CDR3 bases: TGTGCCAGCAGCTTACGGGGTGGGGGGGGAAGCACAGATACGCAGTATTTT. Translating it yields CASSLRGGGGSTDTQYF.

The rearrangement links TRBV5-4 to TRBJ2-7; TRBD1 matches 7 bases. Trimming at V came to 2 bases and at J to 4 bases, leaving 15 bases not matched to a gene. The CDR3 is 17 amino acids. The germline V gene encodes CDR1 SGHNT and CDR2 YYREEE (reference sequence). The CDR3 loop reads CASSLGNMGQKSYEQYF. For the CDR3, the DNA is TGTGCCAGCAGCTTAGGGAATATGGGACAGAAGTCTTACGAGCAGTACTTC.

The chain links TRBV4-3 to TRBJ1-1; D remains ambiguous. Looked up from germline, CDR1 is LGHNA and CDR2 is YSLEER. The V end lost 1 base, the J end lost 2 bases, and 11 bases lay between the germline ends. This CDR3 has 15 amino acids. The CDR3 spells CASSQALLGNTEAFF. CDR3 coding DNA: TGCGCCAGCAGCCAAGCGCTCCTAGGAAACACTGAAGCTTTCTTT.

The V and J genes are TRBV27 and TRBJ2-1; 8 nucleotides line up with TRBD2. This CDR3 contains 13 residues. Germline trimming cut 4 bases from V and 9 bases from J; bases unmatched to any gene: 5. Germline loops: CDR1 MNHEY, CDR2 SMNVEV (reference sequence). The CDR3 here is CASSSGTSFEQFF. The CDR3 region has the DNA TGTGCCAGCAGTTCCGGGACTAGTTTTGAGCAGTTCTTC.